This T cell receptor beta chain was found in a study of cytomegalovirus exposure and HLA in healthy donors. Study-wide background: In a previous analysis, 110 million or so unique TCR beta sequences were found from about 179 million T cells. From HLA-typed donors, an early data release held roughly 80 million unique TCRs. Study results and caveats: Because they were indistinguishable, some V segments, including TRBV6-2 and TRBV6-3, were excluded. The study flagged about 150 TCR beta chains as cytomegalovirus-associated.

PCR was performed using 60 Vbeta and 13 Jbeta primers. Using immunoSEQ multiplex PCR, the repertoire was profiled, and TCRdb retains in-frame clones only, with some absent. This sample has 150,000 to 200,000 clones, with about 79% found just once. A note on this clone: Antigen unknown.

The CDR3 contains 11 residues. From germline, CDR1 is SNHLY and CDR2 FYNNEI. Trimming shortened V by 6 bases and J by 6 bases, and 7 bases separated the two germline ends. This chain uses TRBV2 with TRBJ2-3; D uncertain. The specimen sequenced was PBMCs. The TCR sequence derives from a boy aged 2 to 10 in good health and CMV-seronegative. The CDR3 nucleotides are TGTGCCAGCAGCGCCGGGGATACGCAGTATTTT. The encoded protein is CASSAGDTQYF.